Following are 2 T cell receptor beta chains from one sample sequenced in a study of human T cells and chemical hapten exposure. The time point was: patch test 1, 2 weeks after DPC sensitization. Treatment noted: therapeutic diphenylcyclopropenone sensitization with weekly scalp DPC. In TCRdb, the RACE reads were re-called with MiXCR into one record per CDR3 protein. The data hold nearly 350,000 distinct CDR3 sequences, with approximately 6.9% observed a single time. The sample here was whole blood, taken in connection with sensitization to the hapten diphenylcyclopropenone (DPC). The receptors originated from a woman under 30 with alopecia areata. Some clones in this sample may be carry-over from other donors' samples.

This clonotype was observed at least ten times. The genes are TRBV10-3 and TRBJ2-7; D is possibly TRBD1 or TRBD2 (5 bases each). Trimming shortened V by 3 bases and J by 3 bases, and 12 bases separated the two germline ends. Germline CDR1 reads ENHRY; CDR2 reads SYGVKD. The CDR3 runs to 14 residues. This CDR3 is CAISEGTGDYEQYF. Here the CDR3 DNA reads TGTGCCATCAGTGAAGGGACGGGCGACTACGAGCAGTACTTC.

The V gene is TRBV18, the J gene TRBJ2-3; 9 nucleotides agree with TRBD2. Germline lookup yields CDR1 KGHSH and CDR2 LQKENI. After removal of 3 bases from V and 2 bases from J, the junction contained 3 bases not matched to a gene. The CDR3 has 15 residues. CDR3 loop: CASSPVAGDTDTQYF. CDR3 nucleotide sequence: TGTGCCAGCTCACCGGTAGCGGGGGACACAGATACGCAGTATTTT. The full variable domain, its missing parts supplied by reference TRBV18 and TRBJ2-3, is NAGVMQNPRHLVRRRGQEARLRCSPMKGHSHVYWYRQLPEEGLKFMVYLQKENIIDESGMPKERFSAEFPKEGPSILRIQQVVRGDSAAYFCASSPVAGDTDTQYFGPGTRLTVL.